Listed below are T cell receptor beta chains from one sample, sequenced in a study of human T cells and chemical hapten exposure. TCRdb recomputed calls from the reads with MiXCR, one row per CDR3 protein. The sample has 100,000 to 150,000 distinct CDR3 sequences; about 8.9% are singletons. The sequencing sample was made of whole blood. These receptors were taken from a human donor in good health. Some clones in this sample may be carry-over from other donors' samples. Both conserved end residues are part of each CDR3. Fields, in order: J gene, V gene, CDR3 protein.

TRBJ2-2 | TRBV3-1 | CASSPGANTGELFF
TRBJ2-3 | TRBV20-1 | CSASEGSTDTQYF
TRBJ2-1 | TRBV5-1 | CASSSNRVENEQFF
TRBJ2-1 | TRBV4-3 | CASSQGRGPYNEQFF
TRBJ1-5 | TRBV2 | CASSALQGANQPQHF
TRBJ2-7 | TRBV5-5 | CASSLTGQFYEQYF
TRBJ2-5 | TRBV7-7 | CASSPRTGEQETQYF
TRBJ1-6 | TRBV5-5 | CASSLYPGTPSGSPLHF
TRBJ2-5 | TRBV7-9 | CASTPPGQGSQETQYF
TRBJ1-2 | TRBV14 | CASSQDEGPNYGYTF
TRBJ2-2 | TRBV2 | CASGGLAENTGELFF
TRBJ1-2 | TRBV29-1 | CSVEVRDRGSWDYGYTF
TRBJ2-1 | TRBV19 | CASSIVGQGYNEQFF
TRBJ2-2 | TRBV7-9 | CASSPLAPDTGELFF
TRBJ1-1 | TRBV7-9 | CASSAKQRLNTEAFF
TRBJ1-5 | TRBV7-2 | CASSLVSGISQPQHF
TRBJ2-3 | TRBV25-1 | CASSERASGGSTDTQYF
TRBJ2-1 | TRBV15 | CATSRDPPGRNNEQFF
TRBJ2-5 | TRBV27 | CASSLSIRETQYF
TRBJ2-2 | TRBV6-1 | CASRTGGNTGELFF
TRBJ2-1 | TRBV7-6 | CASSPGQGFASYNEQFF
TRBJ1-1 | TRBV12-3/TRBV12-4 | CASSPDSTEAFF
TRBJ2-7 | TRBV6-1 | CASRGREGGEQYF
TRBJ2-5 | TRBV2 | CASRLDDETQYF
TRBJ2-6 | TRBV19 | CASSPPGTGLSGANVLTF
TRBJ2-7 | TRBV2 | CASSGDRASYEQYF
TRBJ2-7 | TRBV5-1 | CASSPGLAGGLDEQYF
TRBJ2-7 | TRBV7-9 | CASSSTSGRAFSYEQYF
TRBJ2-7 | TRBV7-8 | CASSLVKTGGTDPYEQYF
TRBJ1-1 | TRBV3-1 | CASSQDRARNTEAFF
TRBJ2-1 | TRBV6-5 | CASSPGQFYNEQFF
TRBJ2-5 | TRBV7-2 | CASSLAASGTQYF
TRBJ2-4 | TRBV27 | CASSLSPGQGAENIQYF
TRBJ2-1 | TRBV10-3 | CAIGGGNEQFF
TRBJ2-1 | TRBV20-1 | CSARATSGAYNEQFF
TRBJ2-7 | TRBV4-2 | CASSQGPRLANSYEQYF
TRBJ2-5 | TRBV11-2 | CASSFLGRETQYF
TRBJ2-3 | TRBV7-2 | CASSVVDTDTQYF
TRBJ1-5 | TRBV4-1 | CASSPEPGTGGSQPQHF
TRBJ2-2 | TRBV12-3/TRBV12-4 | CASSTQGRGLSGTGELFF
TRBJ1-1 | TRBV7-9 | CASSLSLRQGDTEAFF
TRBJ2-2 | TRBV7-2 | CASINTGELFF
TRBJ1-2 | TRBV29-1 | CSVEGPTNYGYTF
TRBJ2-6 | TRBV20-1 | CSAREGFSGANVLTF
TRBJ2-2 | TRBV2 | CASRADSLHTGELFF